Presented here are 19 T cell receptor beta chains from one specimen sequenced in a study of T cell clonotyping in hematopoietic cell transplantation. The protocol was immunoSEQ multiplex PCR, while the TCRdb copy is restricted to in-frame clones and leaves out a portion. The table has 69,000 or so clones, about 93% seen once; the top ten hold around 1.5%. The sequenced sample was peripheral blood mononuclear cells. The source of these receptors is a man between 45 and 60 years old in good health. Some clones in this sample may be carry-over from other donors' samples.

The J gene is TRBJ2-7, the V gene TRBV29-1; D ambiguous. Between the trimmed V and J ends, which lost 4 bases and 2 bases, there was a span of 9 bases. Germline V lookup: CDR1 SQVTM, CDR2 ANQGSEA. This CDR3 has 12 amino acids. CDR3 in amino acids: CSVVLGPYEQYF. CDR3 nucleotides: TGCAGCGTTGTCCTAGGGCCCTACGAGCAGTACTTC.

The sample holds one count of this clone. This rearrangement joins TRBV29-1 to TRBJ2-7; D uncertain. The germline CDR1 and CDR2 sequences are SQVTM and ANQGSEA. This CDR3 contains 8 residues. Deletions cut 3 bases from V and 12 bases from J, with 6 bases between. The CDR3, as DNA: TGCAGCGTTGATGGCGGGTACTTC. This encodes CSVDGGYF.

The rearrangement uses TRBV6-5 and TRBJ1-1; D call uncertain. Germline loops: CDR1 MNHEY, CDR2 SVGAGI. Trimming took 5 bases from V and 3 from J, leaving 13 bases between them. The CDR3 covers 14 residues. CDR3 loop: CASSLRHQDTEAFF. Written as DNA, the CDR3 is TGTGCCAGCAGTCTCAGACATCAGGACACTGAAGCTTTCTTT.

The CDR3 DNA reads TGTGCCAGCAGTTTAGCCGCTACTGTGGCCAATGAGCAGTTCTTC. This encodes CASSLAATVANEQFF. The chain employs TRBV28 and TRBJ2-1, with no clear D. Germline assignment: CDR1 MDHEN and CDR2 SYDVKM. Trimming left V 2 bases short and J 6 bases short, with 14 bases between. The length of the CDR3 is 15 residues.

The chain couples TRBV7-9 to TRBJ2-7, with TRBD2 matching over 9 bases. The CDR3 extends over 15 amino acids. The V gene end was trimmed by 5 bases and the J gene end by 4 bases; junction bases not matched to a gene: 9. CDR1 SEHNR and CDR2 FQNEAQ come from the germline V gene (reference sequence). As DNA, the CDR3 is TGTGCCAGCAGCCCCGTTAGCGGGAGCGGGTACGAGCAGTACTTC. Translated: CASSPVSGSGYEQYF. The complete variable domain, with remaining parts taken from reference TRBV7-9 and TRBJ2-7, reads DTGVSQNPRHKITKRGQNVTFRCDPISEHNRLYWYRQTLGQGPEFLTYFQNEAQLEKSRLLSDRFSAERPKGSFSTLEIQRTEQGDSAMYLCASSPVSGSGYEQYFGPGTRLTVT.

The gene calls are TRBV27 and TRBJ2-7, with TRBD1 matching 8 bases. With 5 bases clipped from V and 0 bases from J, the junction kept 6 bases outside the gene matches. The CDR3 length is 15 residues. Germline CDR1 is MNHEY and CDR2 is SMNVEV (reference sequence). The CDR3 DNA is TGTGCCAGCAGTATGACAGGGGCCGGCTCCTACGAGCAGTACTTC. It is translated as CASSMTGAGSYEQYF.

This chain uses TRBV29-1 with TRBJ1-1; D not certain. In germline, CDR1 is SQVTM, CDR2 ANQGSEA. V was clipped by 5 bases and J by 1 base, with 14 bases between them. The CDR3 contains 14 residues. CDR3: CSVRMLSRNTEAFF. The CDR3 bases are TGCAGCGTTCGGATGCTCTCGAGGAACACTGAAGCTTTCTTT.

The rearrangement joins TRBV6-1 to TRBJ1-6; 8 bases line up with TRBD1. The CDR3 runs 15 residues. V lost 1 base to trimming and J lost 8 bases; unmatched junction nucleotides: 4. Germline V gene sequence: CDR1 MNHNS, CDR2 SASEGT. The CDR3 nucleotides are TGTGCCAGCAGTGAAGTAGCAGGGGGCTATTCACCCCTCCACTTT. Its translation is CASSEVAGGYSPLHF.

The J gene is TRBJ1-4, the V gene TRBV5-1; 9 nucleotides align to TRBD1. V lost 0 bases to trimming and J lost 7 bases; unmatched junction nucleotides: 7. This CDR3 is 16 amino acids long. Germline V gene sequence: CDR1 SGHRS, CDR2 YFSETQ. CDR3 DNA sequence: TGCGCCAGCAGCTTGGGGGACAGGGAGGGCGGTGAAAAACTGTTTTTT. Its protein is CASSLGDREGGEKLFF.

This chain's CDR3 is CASSEALLPQHF. The CDR3 bases are TGTGCCAGCAGTGAAGCGCTTCTGCCCCAGCATTTT. This chain links TRBV2 with TRBJ1-5; D remains unclear. Germline-derived CDR1 and CDR2 are SNHLY and FYNNEI. The CDR3 extends over 12 amino acids. Trimming left V 0 bases short and J 9 bases short, with 6 bases between.

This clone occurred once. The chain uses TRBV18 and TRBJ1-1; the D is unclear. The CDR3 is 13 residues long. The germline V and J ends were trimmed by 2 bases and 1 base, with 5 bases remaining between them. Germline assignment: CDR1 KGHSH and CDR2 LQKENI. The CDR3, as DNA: TGTGCCAGCTCACCATTCCAGAACACTGAAGCTTTCTTT. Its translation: CASSPFQNTEAFF.

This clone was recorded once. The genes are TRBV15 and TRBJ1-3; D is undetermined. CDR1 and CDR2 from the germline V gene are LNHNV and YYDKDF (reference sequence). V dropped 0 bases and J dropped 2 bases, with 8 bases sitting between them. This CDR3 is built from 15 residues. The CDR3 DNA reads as TGTGCCACCAGCAGAGATGCGGCAGCTGGAAACACCATATATTTT. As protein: CATSRDAAAGNTIYF.

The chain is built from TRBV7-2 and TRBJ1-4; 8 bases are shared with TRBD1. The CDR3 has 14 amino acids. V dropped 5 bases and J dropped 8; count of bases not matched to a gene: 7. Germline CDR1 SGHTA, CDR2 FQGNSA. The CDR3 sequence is CASSRGQGSEKLFF. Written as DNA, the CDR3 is TGTGCCAGCAGCCGCGGACAGGGCAGCGAAAAACTGTTTTTT.

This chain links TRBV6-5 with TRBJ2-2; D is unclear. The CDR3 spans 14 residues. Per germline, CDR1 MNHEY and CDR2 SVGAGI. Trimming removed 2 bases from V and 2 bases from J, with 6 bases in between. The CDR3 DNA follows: TGTGCCAGCAGTTACGGGTTTAACACCGGGGAGCTGTTTTTT. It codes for CASSYGFNTGELFF.

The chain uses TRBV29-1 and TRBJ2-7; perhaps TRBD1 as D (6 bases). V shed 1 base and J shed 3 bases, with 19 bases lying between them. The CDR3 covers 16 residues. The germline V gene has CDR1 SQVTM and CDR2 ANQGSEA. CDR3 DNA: TGCAGCGTTGAAGGCACCCGCGAGACAGGCGACTACGAGCAGTACTTC. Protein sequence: CSVEGTRETGDYEQYF.

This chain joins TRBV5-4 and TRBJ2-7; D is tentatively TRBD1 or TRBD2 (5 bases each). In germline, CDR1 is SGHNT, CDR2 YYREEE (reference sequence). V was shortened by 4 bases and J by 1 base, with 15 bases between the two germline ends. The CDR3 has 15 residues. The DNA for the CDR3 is TGTGCCAGCAGCAAAGAGGGGTATTTGTCCTACGAGCAGTACTTC. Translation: CASSKEGYLSYEQYF.

CDR3 amino acids: CASSRDFSSYEQYF. CDR3 sequence (DNA): TGTGCCAGCAGCCGGGACTTCAGCTCCTACGAGCAGTACTTC. This chain uses TRBV7-7 with TRBJ2-7, with D possibly being TRBD2 (6 bases). Germline V gives CDR1 SSHAT, CDR2 FNYEAQ (reference sequence). This CDR3 contains 14 residues. V lost 5 bases and J 0 bases, leaving 11 bases between the germline ends.

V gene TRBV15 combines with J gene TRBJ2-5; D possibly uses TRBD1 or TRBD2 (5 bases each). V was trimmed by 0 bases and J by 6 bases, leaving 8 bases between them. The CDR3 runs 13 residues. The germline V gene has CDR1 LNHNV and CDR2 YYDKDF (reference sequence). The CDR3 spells CATSRDREKTQYF. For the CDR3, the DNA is TGTGCCACCAGCAGAGACAGGGAGAAGACCCAGTACTTC.

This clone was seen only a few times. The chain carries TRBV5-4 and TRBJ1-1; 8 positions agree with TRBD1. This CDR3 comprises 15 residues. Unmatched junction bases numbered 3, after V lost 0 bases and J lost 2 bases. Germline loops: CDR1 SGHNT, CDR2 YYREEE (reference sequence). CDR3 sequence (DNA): TGTGCCAGCAGCTTGGGGACAGGGCCCAACACTGAAGCTTTCTTT. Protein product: CASSLGTGPNTEAFF. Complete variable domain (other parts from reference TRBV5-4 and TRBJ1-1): ETGVTQSPTHLIKTRGQQVTLRCSSQSGHNTVSWYQQALGQGPQFIFQYYREEENGRGNFPPRFSGLQFPNYSSELNVNALELDDSALYLCASSLGTGPNTEAFFGQGTRLTVV.